Shown below are 14 T cell receptor beta chains from a single sample sequenced in a study of OX40 agonist ivuxolimab in advanced cancers. Some clones are missing from TCRdb's copy, which holds only in-frame ones; the method was immunoSEQ multiplex PCR. The repertoire holds about 63,000 clones, with roughly 89% as singletons. The material was CD4+ or CD8+ T cells sorted from blood, obtained in a trial of the OX40 agonist ivuxolimab. The receptor source for this set is an adult with an advanced solid tumor such as melanoma, head and neck, liver or kidney cancer.

This chain uses TRBV28 with TRBJ2-7, with 7 bases matching TRBD2. Unmatched junction bases numbered 7, after V lost 5 bases and J lost 6 bases. Per the germline V gene, CDR1 is MDHEN and CDR2 is SYDVKM. CDR3 length: 13 residues. The CDR3 here is CASSTPAGLEQYF. DNA of the CDR3: TGTGCCAGCAGTACCCCAGCGGGACTCGAGCAGTACTTC.

This clone was recorded a few times. J is TRBJ1-1 and V is TRBV20-1; no clear D gene. CDR3 length equals 11 residues. V was shortened by 2 bases and J by 3 bases, with 4 bases between the two germline ends. Germline V gives CDR1 DFQATT, CDR2 SNEGSKA (reference sequence). The CDR3 region is CSARQYTEAFF. The CDR3 region has the DNA TGCAGTGCTAGACAATACACTGAAGCTTTCTTT.

This clone came up a few times. DNA of the CDR3: TGTGCCAGCAGCTTGGGACAGTCGGCCGATACGCAGTATTTT. It yields the protein CASSLGQSADTQYF. This chain connects TRBV7-6 to TRBJ2-3; 7 positions match TRBD1. The CDR3 is made up of 14 amino acids. Germline values: CDR1 SGHVS, CDR2 FNYEAQ. Unmatched junction bases numbered 6, after V lost 3 bases and J lost 6 bases.

The gene calls are TRBV7-9 and TRBJ2-1; D might be TRBD2 (7 bases). The V end was cut by 4 bases, the J end by 5 bases, with 21 bases between. Germline assignment: CDR1 SEHNR and CDR2 FQNEAQ (reference sequence). The CDR3 length is 17 residues. The CDR3 coding sequence is TGTGCCAGCAGCTCTCTTTCGGGGGGCTTCTGGGACAATGAGCAGTTCTTC. This gives the protein CASSSLSGGFWDNEQFF.

The CDR3 DNA follows: TGTGCCAGCAGTTTATGGGGGACAGGGACTAACTATGGCTACACCTTC. Protein product: CASSLWGTGTNYGYTF. The genes are TRBV28 and TRBJ1-2, with 9 bases that match TRBD1. The CDR3 contains 16 residues. CDR1 and CDR2 (germline): MDHEN, SYDVKM. J lost 0 bases, V lost 0 bases, and 2 bases had no gene match.

This sequence joins TRBV10-1 and TRBJ2-7; 7 bases are a match to TRBD1. The CDR3 is 15 residues long. Per germline, CDR1 WNHNN and CDR2 SYGVQD (reference sequence). The trim removed 3 bases at V and 6 bases at J, leaving 11 bases unmatched. The chain's CDR3 is CASSEHLTGKVEQYF. Here the CDR3 DNA reads TGCGCCAGCAGTGAACATCTGACAGGGAAGGTCGAGCAGTACTTC.

This chain joins TRBV6-1 and TRBJ2-6, with 7 bases matching TRBD1. The CDR3 has 16 residues. The germline V gene encodes CDR1 MNHNS and CDR2 SASEGT. V lost 1 base, J lost 3 bases, and 3 bases stayed unmatched. In DNA form, the CDR3 reads TGTGCCAGCAGTGAAGGACAGGGTAATGGGGCCAACGTCCTGACTTTC. Translating it yields CASSEGQGNGANVLTF.

The chain has TRBV7-3 and TRBJ2-2; D call uncertain. The germline V and J ends were trimmed by 5 bases and 4 bases, with 11 bases remaining between them. Germline V gene data show CDR1 as SGHTA and CDR2 as FQGTGA. There are 14 residues in the CDR3. The CDR3 here is CASSVRLFTGELFF. The CDR3 DNA sequence: TGTGCCAGCAGCGTCAGATTGTTCACCGGGGAGCTGTTTTTT.

The chain has TRBV7-2 and TRBJ2-7, with unresolved D. The CDR3 runs to 15 residues. Germline loops: CDR1 SGHTA, CDR2 FQGNSA. The V gene lost 0 bases and the J gene lost 0 bases, with 9 bases spanning the gap. CDR3 nucleotides: TGTGCCAGCAGCTTAGCGGGTGCAAGCTCCTACGAGCAGTACTTC. Amino acids: CASSLAGASSYEQYF.

This clone occurred once. V usage is TRBV27 and J usage is TRBJ2-1, with 7 positions matching TRBD1. The V gene end was trimmed by 3 bases and the J gene end by 2 bases; junction bases not matched to a gene: 4. In germline, CDR1 is MNHEY, CDR2 SMNVEV (reference sequence). The CDR3 spans 15 residues. CDR3 DNA sequence: TGTGCCAGCAGTTTCACAGGGGTTACCTACAATGAGCAGTTCTTC. This codes for CASSFTGVTYNEQFF.

The rearrangement links TRBV19 to TRBJ2-1, with TRBD1 matching over 9 bases. The CDR3 loop spans 17 amino acids. V shed 3 bases and J 8 bases; nucleotides not matched to a gene: 14. The V gene's germline CDR1 is LNHDA and CDR2 SQIVND (reference sequence). Written as DNA, the CDR3 is TGTGCCAGTAGTATGGACAGGGGAGAACTCTTCGCCGATGAGCAGTTCTTC. Encoded protein: CASSMDRGELFADEQFF. The full variable domain, with the rest looked up from reference TRBV19 and TRBJ2-1, is DGGITQSPKYLFRKEGQNVTLSCEQNLNHDAMYWYRQDPGQGLRLIYYSQIVNDFQKGDIAEGYSVSREKKESFPLTVTSAQKNPTAFYLCASSMDRGELFADEQFFGPGTRLTVL.

The chain joins TRBV19 to TRBJ1-5; D may be TRBD1 (6 bases). Trimming stripped 3 bases from V and 8 bases from J, with 11 bases between. The CDR3 loop spans 13 amino acids. Germline loops: CDR1 LNHDA, CDR2 SQIVND (reference sequence). CDR3 nucleotide sequence: TGTGCCAGTAGTATTTGGGGGCCAGAGCCCCAGCATTTT. Protein sequence: CASSIWGPEPQHF.

The chain couples TRBV15 to TRBJ2-5, with D perhaps TRBD1 (5 bases). Germline CDR1 reads LNHNV; CDR2 reads YYDKDF (reference sequence). The CDR3 contains 15 residues. The V and J ends lost 3 bases and 3 bases respectively, with 14 bases between them. CDR3 in amino acids: CATSRRTGRKETQYF. The CDR3 bases are TGTGCCACCAGCAGGCGAACAGGACGTAAAGAGACCCAGTACTTC.

This chain joins TRBV5-4 and TRBJ1-3; no definite D call. The CDR3 contains 13 residues. V shed 3 bases and J shed 2 bases, with 6 bases lying between them. Germline V lookup: CDR1 SGHNT, CDR2 YYREEE (reference sequence). The CDR3 region has the DNA TGTGCCAGCAGCTGGACGCCTGGAAACACCATATATTTT. This gives the protein CASSWTPGNTIYF. The variable domain in full, with the rest retrieved from reference TRBV5-4 and TRBJ1-3, is ETGVTQSPTHLIKTRGQQVTLRCSSQSGHNTVSWYQQALGQGPQFIFQYYREEENGRGNFPPRFSGLQFPNYSSELNVNALELDDSALYLCASSWTPGNTIYFGEGSWLTVV.